This TCR beta chain came from a study of blood T cell repertoires in COVID-19. Germline CDR1 is GTSNPN and CDR2 is SVGIG (reference sequence). CDR3 length: 12 amino acids. The germline V and J ends were trimmed by 3 bases and 3 bases, with 8 bases remaining between them. Using immunoSEQ multiplex PCR, the repertoire was profiled, and TCRdb retains in-frame clones only, with some absent. The table has around 160,000 clones, 84% seen once. The sequence was collected from a human donor in a cohort sampled during active COVID-19. Specimen: peripheral blood. V gene TRBV30 combines with J gene TRBJ1-2; D not resolved. The CDR3 DNA reads as TGTGCCTGGAGAGAGAGCTACTATGGCTACACCTTC. This sequence encodes CAWRESYYGYTF. The full variable domain, with the rest looked up from reference TRBV30 and TRBJ1-2, is SQTIHQWPATLVQPVGSPLSLECTVEGTSNPNLYWYRQAAGRGLQLLFYSVGIGQISSEVPQNLSASRPQDRQFILSSKKLLLSDSGFYLCAWRESYYGYTFGSGTRLTVV.